This TCR beta chain was retrieved from a study of radiation and T cells in renal cell carcinoma. Study at large: Nephrectomy followed 15 Gy stereotactic body radiation by 4 weeks. Study-wide findings and caveats: In blood, top tumor clones expanded by 2 weeks, shrinking by 4.

Indicated time point: blood 2 weeks post-SBRT. Regarding treatment: 15 Gy SBRT to primary tumor, nephrectomy 4 weeks later. This renal cell carcinoma was of the clear cell type. Germline V lookup: CDR1 MNHNS, CDR2 SASEGT. V lost 4 bases and J lost 1, with 10 bases in between. The CDR3 sequence is 14 residues long. Sequencing was performed with immunoSEQ multiplex PCR; in TCRdb, only in-frame clones are kept and a portion is missing. The sample contains around 130,000 clones, 81% of which appear only once. A note on this clone: Its antigen is not known.

This chain joins TRBV6-1 and TRBJ1-1; tentatively, D is TRBD1 (6 bases). Sequenced material: blood, taken from a patient whose treatment included radiotherapy and nephrectomy. The sequence came from a woman aged 55-69 years with renal cell carcinoma. The CDR3 loop is CASSADSANTEAFF. The CDR3 nucleotides are TGTGCCAGCAGTGCGGACAGCGCGAACACTGAAGCTTTCTTT.